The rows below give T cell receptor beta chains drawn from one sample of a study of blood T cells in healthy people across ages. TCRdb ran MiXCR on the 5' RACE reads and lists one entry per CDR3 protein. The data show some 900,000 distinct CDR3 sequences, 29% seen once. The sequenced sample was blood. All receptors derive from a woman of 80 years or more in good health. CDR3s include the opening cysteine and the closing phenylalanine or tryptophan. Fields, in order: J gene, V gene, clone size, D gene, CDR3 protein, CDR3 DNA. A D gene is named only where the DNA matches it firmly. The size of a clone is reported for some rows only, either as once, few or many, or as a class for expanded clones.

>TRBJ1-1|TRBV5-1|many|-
CASSLGFQHRVNTEAFF
TGCGCCAGCAGCTTGGGGTTTCAGCACAGGGTGAACACTGAAGCTTTCTTT
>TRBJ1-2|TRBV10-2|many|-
CASSEVVNNYGYTF
TGCGCCAGCAGCGAGGTGGTTAATAACTATGGCTACACCTTC
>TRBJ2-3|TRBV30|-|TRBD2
CAWSKLAGNADTQYF
TGTGCCTGGAGTAAACTAGCGGGGAACGCAGATACGCAGTATTTT
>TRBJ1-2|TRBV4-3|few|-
CASSQELLEPNYGYTF
TGCGCCAGCAGCCAAGAACTGCTCGAACCAAACTATGGCTACACCTTC
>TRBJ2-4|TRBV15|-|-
CATSDPRTLDAEFQYF
TGTGCCACCAGCGATCCTCGAACCCTGGACGCGGAATTTCAGTACTTC
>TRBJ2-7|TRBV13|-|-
CASSLGRSEQYF
TGTGCCAGCAGCTTAGGGCGGTCCGAGCAGTACTTC
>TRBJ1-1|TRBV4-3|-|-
CASSLAWRNTEAFF
TGCGCCAGCAGCCTGGCTTGGAGGAACACTGAAGCTTTCTTT
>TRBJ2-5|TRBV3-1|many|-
CASSRPRGTGETQYF
TGTGCCAGCAGCCGTCCAAGGGGTACCGGAGAGACCCAGTACTTC
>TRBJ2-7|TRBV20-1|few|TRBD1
CSARDRDRGTYEQYF
TGCAGTGCTAGAGATAGGGACAGGGGCACCTACGAGCAGTACTTC
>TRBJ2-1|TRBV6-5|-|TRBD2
CAGSYASGRPDSRSNEQFF
TGTGCCGGCAGTTACGCTAGCGGGAGGCCCGACTCCCGATCCAATGAGCAGTTCTTC
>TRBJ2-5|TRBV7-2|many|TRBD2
CASSLAGLAVQETQYF
TGTGCCAGCAGCTTAGCTGGGCTAGCGGTACAAGAGACCCAGTACTTC
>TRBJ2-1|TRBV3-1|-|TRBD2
CASSHIIAGGLNEQFF
TGTGCCAGCAGCCATATTATAGCGGGGGGGCTAAATGAGCAGTTCTTC
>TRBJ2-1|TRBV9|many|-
CASSRGGVDNEQFF
TGTGCCAGCAGTCGAGGCGGGGTCGACAATGAGCAGTTCTTC
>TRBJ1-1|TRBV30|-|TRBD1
CAWISGTGVNTEAFF
TGTGCCTGGATCTCCGGGACAGGGGTGAACACTGAAGCTTTCTTT
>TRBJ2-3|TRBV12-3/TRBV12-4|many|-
CASATGLDTQYF
TGTGCCAGCGCGACGGGGCTAGATACGCAGTATTTT